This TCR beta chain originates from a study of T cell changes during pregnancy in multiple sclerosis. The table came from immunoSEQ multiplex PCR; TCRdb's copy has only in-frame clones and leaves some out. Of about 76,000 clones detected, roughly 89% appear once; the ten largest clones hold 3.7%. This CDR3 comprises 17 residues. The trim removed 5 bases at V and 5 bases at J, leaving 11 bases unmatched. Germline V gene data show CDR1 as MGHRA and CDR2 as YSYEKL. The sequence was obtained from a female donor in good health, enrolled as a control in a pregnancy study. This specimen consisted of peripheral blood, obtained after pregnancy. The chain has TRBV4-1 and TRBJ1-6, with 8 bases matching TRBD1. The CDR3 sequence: CASSATPGTGNNSPLHF. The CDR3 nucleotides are TGCGCCAGCAGCGCAACCCCCGGGACAGGCAATAATTCACCCCTCCACTTT.